One sample yielded the 32 T cell receptor beta chains listed below, sequenced in a study of blood T cell repertoires in COVID-19. The assay was immunoSEQ multiplex PCR, and TCRdb's table has in-frame clones only and misses some. The sample comprises about 190,000 clones, about 86% of which are singletons, and roughly 2.9% rests with the top ten. Sequencing was done on a sample of peripheral blood. Receptor source: a man in his fifties or sixties with active or convalescent COVID-19.

J is TRBJ1-1 and V is TRBV28; 8 bases are shared with TRBD1. The V gene's germline CDR1 is MDHEN and CDR2 SYDVKM. V was pared by 6 bases and J by 5 bases, with 14 bases of the junction left unmatched. This CDR3 contains 16 residues. The CDR3 DNA sequence: TGTGCCAGCAGACCCTCCAGGGGCAGGGGGCGTACTGAAGCTTTCTTT. This codes for CASRPSRGRGRTEAFF.

The J gene is TRBJ1-1, the V gene TRBV12-3 or TRBV12-4; D remains unclear. Trimming stripped 4 bases from V and 5 bases from J, with 11 bases between. The CDR3 extends over 13 amino acids. In DNA, the CDR3 is TGTGCCAGCAGTTCCCAGGTAGGAACTGAAGCTTTCTTT. Its protein is CASSSQVGTEAFF.

As concerns this clone: One junction end does not reproduce the germline sequence, and a read error may be involved. The chain combines TRBV15 with TRBJ2-5; D perhaps matches TRBD1 (6 bases). The CDR3 is 14 amino acids. Germline CDR1 and CDR2: LNHNV and YYDKDF (reference sequence). Written as DNA, the CDR3 is TGTGCCACCAGCAGACCCAAACCGGGACATCAGTTGGACTTC. Translation gives CATSRPKPGHQLDF. The full variable domain, rest sourced from reference TRBV15 and TRBJ2-5, is DAMVIQNPRYQVTQFGKPVTLSCSQTLNHNVMYWYQQKSSQAPKLLFHYYDKDFNNEADTPDNFQSRRPNTSFCFLDIRSPGLGDTAMYLCATSRPKPGHQLDFGPGTRLLVL.

The chain couples TRBV6-2 or TRBV6-3 to TRBJ1-1; possibly TRBD1 for D (6 bases). CDR1 is MNHEY and CDR2 is SVGEGT in the germline V gene. Trimming took off 2 bases at V and 0 bases at J, with 7 bases between the two ends. This CDR3 has 14 residues. The DNA for the CDR3 is TGTGCCAGCAGTTACACAGGGCTGAACACTGAAGCTTTCTTT. This translates into CASSYTGLNTEAFF.

The chain employs TRBV5-1 and TRBJ1-3, with TRBD1 as a possible D gene (6 bases). V shed 4 bases and J shed 6 bases, with 20 bases lying between them. This CDR3 spans 16 amino acids. Germline CDR1 SGHRS, CDR2 YFSETQ. The CDR3 bases are TGCGCCAGCAGCCCTAACCCAGGGGTCTCGGCAAACACCATATATTTT. Translating gives CASSPNPGVSANTIYF.

The V call is TRBV5-5, the J call TRBJ1-2, with TRBD1 matching over 8 bases. CDR1 and CDR2 (germline): SGHKS, YYEKEE (reference sequence). CDR3 length: 15 amino acids. The ends lost 2 bases at V and 4 bases at J; junction bases unmatched: 7. The CDR3: CASSLGQGSFYGYTF. CDR3 DNA sequence: TGTGCCAGCAGCTTAGGACAGGGATCATTCTATGGCTACACCTTC.

The chain combines TRBV19 with TRBJ1-2; D remains unclear. V was cut by 3 bases and J by 0 bases, with 11 bases left in between. This CDR3 region has 15 residues. From germline, CDR1 is LNHDA and CDR2 SQIVND (reference sequence). The CDR3 loop reads CASSIPGRTNYGYTF. CDR3 sequence (DNA): TGTGCCAGTAGTATTCCTGGCAGGACTAACTATGGCTACACCTTC.

The chain is built from TRBV6-6 and TRBJ2-7, with D perhaps matching TRBD1 (6 bases). V was pared by 6 bases and J by 2 bases, with 17 bases between. CDR1 is MNHNY and CDR2 is SVGAGI in the germline V gene (reference sequence). The CDR3 is 15 amino acids. Written as DNA, the CDR3 is TGTGCCAGCAGCTCAACAGGGATGGGGCCCTACGAGCAGTACTTC. This gives the protein CASSSTGMGPYEQYF.

Here the CDR3 reads CASSEAGTNQPQHF. The CDR3 nucleotides read TGTGCCAGCAGTGAAGCAGGGACTAATCAGCCCCAGCATTTT. The J gene is TRBJ1-5, the V gene TRBV2, with D possibly being TRBD1 (5 bases). Germline V lookup: CDR1 SNHLY, CDR2 FYNNEI. The CDR3 is 14 residues long. V lost 0 bases, J lost 4 bases, and 7 bases lay in between. Full variable domain (missing parts from reference TRBV2 and TRBJ1-5): EPEVTQTPSHQVTQMGQEVILRCVPISNHLYFYWYRQILGQKVEFLVSFYNNEISEKSEIFDDQFSVERPDGSNFTLKIRSTKLEDSAMYFCASSEAGTNQPQHFGDGTRLSIL.

J is TRBJ2-1 and V is TRBV2, with 7 bases fitting TRBD1. The V gene end was trimmed by 6 bases and the J gene end by 8 bases; junction bases not matched to a gene: 7. The V gene's germline CDR1 is SNHLY and CDR2 FYNNEI. The CDR3 length is 13 residues. The CDR3 loop reads CASSVRGMDEQFF. The CDR3 nucleotides are TGTGCCAGCAGCGTCAGGGGGATGGATGAGCAGTTCTTC. Looking up the rest from reference TRBV2 and TRBJ2-1 gives the full variable domain: EPEVTQTPSHQVTQMGQEVILRCVPISNHLYFYWYRQILGQKVEFLVSFYNNEISEKSEIFDDQFSVERPDGSNFTLKIRSTKLEDSAMYFCASSVRGMDEQFFGPGTRLTVL.

The rearrangement uses TRBV24-1 and TRBJ2-4; no clear D gene. Deletions cut 1 base from V and 0 bases from J, with 12 bases between. Germline V gene sequence: CDR1 KGHDR, CDR2 SFDVKD. The CDR3 is made up of 17 amino acids. CDR3: CATSDFGAALAKNIQYF. The CDR3 nucleotides are TGTGCCACCAGTGATTTCGGAGCAGCCCTAGCCAAAAACATTCAGTACTTC.

This chain connects TRBV5-6 to TRBJ1-2; 10 bases fit TRBD1. The CDR3 consists of 17 residues. Germline CDR1 is SGHDT and CDR2 is YYEEEE. V dropped 4 bases and J dropped 4; count of bases not matched to a gene: 13. CDR3 nucleotides: TGTGCCAGCAGCGTACGGGACAGGGGAGACCAGCTCTATGGCTACACCTTC. Amino acid sequence: CASSVRDRGDQLYGYTF.

Only one count was recorded for this clone. This chain connects TRBV7-9 to TRBJ2-5, with 7 bases matching TRBD2. This CDR3 spans 15 amino acids. V lost 5 bases and J lost 1; bases outside the gene matches: 7. Germline V gene lookup returns CDR1 SEHNR and CDR2 FQNEAQ (reference sequence). CDR3 in amino acids: CASSAQAGLQETQYF. Here the CDR3 DNA reads TGTGCCAGCAGCGCGCAAGCGGGACTCCAAGAGACCCAGTACTTC. The variable domain in full, completed from reference TRBV7-9 and TRBJ2-5, reads DTGVSQNPRHKITKRGQNVTFRCDPISEHNRLYWYRQTLGQGPEFLTYFQNEAQLEKSRLLSDRFSAERPKGSFSTLEIQRTEQGDSAMYLCASSAQAGLQETQYFGPGTRLLVL.

The rearrangement uses TRBV18 and TRBJ1-4, with 7 bases fitting TRBD1. With 4 bases clipped from V and 8 bases from J, the junction kept 22 bases outside the gene matches. Germline loops: CDR1 KGHSH, CDR2 LQKENI. There are 19 residues in the CDR3. CDR3 residues: CASSLPPGQTKDAWEKLFF. For the CDR3, the DNA is TGTGCCAGCTCACTTCCGCCGGGACAGACGAAGGATGCTTGGGAAAAACTGTTTTTT.

The chain recombines TRBV5-1 with TRBJ2-7; D gene uncertain. The CDR3 sequence is 15 residues long. Between the trimmed V and J ends, which lost 0 bases and 2 bases, there was a span of 12 bases. Germline V CDR1 and CDR2: SGHRS, YFSETQ. The CDR3, as DNA: TGCGCCAGCAGCTTGGGAGGAGTGGTTACCTACGAGCAGTACTTC. Its translation: CASSLGGVVTYEQYF.

The chain uses TRBV9 and TRBJ2-2; a possible D gene is TRBD2 (6 bases). The CDR3 totals 13 residues. Germline V gene lookup returns CDR1 SGDLS and CDR2 YYNGEE. The V gene lost 1 base and the J gene lost 8 bases, with 9 bases spanning the gap. CDR3 amino acids: CASSVLAEGELFF. CDR3 nucleotide sequence: TGTGCCAGCAGCGTATTAGCGGAAGGGGAGCTGTTTTTT.

In this sample, this clone turned up once. This sequence joins TRBV28 and TRBJ2-4; 8 bases match TRBD1. This CDR3 is 17 amino acids long. Germline V lookup: CDR1 MDHEN, CDR2 SYDVKM. The ends lost 2 bases at V and 0 bases at J; junction bases unmatched: 6. This chain's CDR3 is CASSLQGALGAKNIQYF. CDR3 nucleotides: TGTGCCAGCAGTTTACAGGGGGCCTTAGGAGCCAAAAACATTCAGTACTTC.

The gene calls are TRBV19 and TRBJ1-2, with D perhaps matching TRBD1 (6 bases). The CDR3 covers 13 residues. The germline gives CDR1 LNHDA, CDR2 SQIVND (reference sequence). The germline V and J ends were trimmed by 6 bases and 7 bases, with 15 bases remaining between them. The CDR3 region is CASSEQGLGGYTF. The CDR3 DNA reads as TGTGCCAGTAGCGAACAGGGTCTCGGTGGCTACACCTTC.

V usage is TRBV7-8 and J usage is TRBJ2-3, with 7 bases identical to TRBD2. V lost 2 bases to trimming and J lost 4 bases; unmatched junction nucleotides: 6. CDR3 size: 15 residues. Germline loops: CDR1 SGHVS, CDR2 FQNEAQ. The DNA for the CDR3 is TGTGCCAGCAGCTTAAATCCGGGAGGCCCAGATACGCAGTATTTT. It translates to CASSLNPGGPDTQYF.

V usage is TRBV18 and J usage is TRBJ1-6, with D possibly matching TRBD1 (5 bases). This CDR3 has 14 amino acids. V was pared by 1 base and J by 4 bases, with 5 bases between. Germline V gene data show CDR1 as KGHSH and CDR2 as LQKENI. The CDR3 DNA is TGTGCCAGCTCACCACGACAGTATAATTCACCCCTCCACTTT. Protein product: CASSPRQYNSPLHF.

In regard to this clone: Other nucleotide sequences from this sample produce the same CDR3. This chain links TRBV5-6 with TRBJ2-5; 9 bases agree with TRBD1. The V gene's germline CDR1 is SGHDT and CDR2 YYEEEE. CDR3 length equals 14 residues. The ends lost 4 bases at V and 2 bases at J; junction bases unmatched: 3. The CDR3 region is CASSRGQGQETQYF. The CDR3 DNA reads as TGTGCCAGCAGCCGAGGACAGGGGCAAGAGACCCAGTACTTC. Looking up the rest from reference TRBV5-6 and TRBJ2-5 gives the full variable domain: DAGVTQSPTHLIKTRGQQVTLRCSPKSGHDTVSWYQQALGQGPQFIFQYYEEEERQRGNFPDRFSGHQFPNYSSELNVNALLLGDSALYLCASSRGQGQETQYFGPGTRLLVL.

The V gene is TRBV6-5, the J gene TRBJ2-5; tentative D call: TRBD2 (6 bases). V was cut by 4 bases and J by 5 bases, with 14 bases left in between. The germline V gene encodes CDR1 MNHEY and CDR2 SVGAGI. The CDR3 runs to 14 residues. The CDR3 sequence: CASSFRRGGETQYF. For the CDR3, the DNA is TGTGCCAGCAGTTTCCGGAGGGGCGGGGAGACCCAGTACTTC.

This chain uses TRBV30 with TRBJ2-3; 9 bases map to TRBD2. Trimming took 0 bases from V and 1 from J; bases not matched to a gene: 5. The CDR3 spans 16 residues. Germline V gene sequence: CDR1 GTSNPN, CDR2 SVGIG (reference sequence). In nucleotides, the CDR3 is TGTGCCTGGAGTGTACCTAAGCGGGGGGGCACAGATACGCAGTATTTT. Its translation: CAWSVPKRGGTDTQYF.

This chain joins TRBV5-1 and TRBJ2-5, with D unresolved. V was shortened by 5 bases and J by 3 bases, with 8 bases between the two germline ends. Germline loops: CDR1 SGHRS, CDR2 YFSETQ. The CDR3 spans 12 residues. The CDR3 DNA reads TGCGCCAGCAGTGGTCCTAAAGAGACCCAGTACTTC. Its protein is CASSGPKETQYF. The full variable domain, its missing parts supplied by reference TRBV5-1 and TRBJ2-5, is KAGVTQTPRYLIKTRGQQVTLSCSPISGHRSVSWYQQTPGQGLQFLFEYFSETQRNKGNFPGRFSGRQFSNSRSEMNVSTLELGDSALYLCASSGPKETQYFGPGTRLLVL.

This chain joins TRBV28 and TRBJ1-2; TRBD1 aligns across 7 bases. Germline V lookup: CDR1 MDHEN, CDR2 SYDVKM. The CDR3 is 14 amino acids. The J segment lost 4 bases and the V segment lost 5 bases, leaving 7 bases of the junction unmatched. CDR3 DNA: TGTGCCAGCAGTCTCGACAGGGACCCCTATGGCTACACCTTC. Its translation is CASSLDRDPYGYTF.

The chain links TRBV6-2 or TRBV6-3 to TRBJ2-1; 8 nucleotides line up with TRBD1. Germline CDR1 is MNHEY and CDR2 is SVGEGT. The CDR3 extends over 15 amino acids. J lost 3 bases, V lost 6 bases, and 7 bases had no gene match. The CDR3 spells CASSFTGQDYNEQFF. The CDR3, as DNA: TGTGCCAGCAGCTTTACGGGACAGGACTACAATGAGCAGTTCTTC.

In nucleotides, the CDR3 is TGTGCCAGCAGTTTGGGACAGGGATACTCACCCCTCCACTTT. Its protein product is CASSLGQGYSPLHF. The chain combines TRBV2 with TRBJ1-6; 9 bases are shared with TRBD1. This CDR3 has 14 amino acids. V lost 5 bases, J lost 10 bases, and 6 bases stayed unmatched. In germline, CDR1 is SNHLY, CDR2 FYNNEI.

The chain is built from TRBV25-1 and TRBJ2-2; D is undetermined. CDR1 and CDR2 (germline): MGHDK, SYGVNS. CDR3 length equals 14 residues. Trimming stripped 4 bases from V and 1 base from J, with 7 bases between. This CDR3 is CASSARKNTGELFF. The CDR3 coding sequence is TGTGCCAGCAGTGCTAGGAAGAACACCGGGGAGCTGTTTTTT.

The rearrangement links TRBV7-9 to TRBJ1-4, with D possibly matching TRBD1 (5 bases). This CDR3 comprises 16 residues. In germline, CDR1 is SEHNR, CDR2 FQNEAQ (reference sequence). V lost 5 bases to trimming and J lost 3 bases, with 16 bases between them. The CDR3 reads CASSPESGGANEKLFF. In DNA form, the CDR3 reads TGTGCCAGCAGCCCCGAGTCGGGGGGAGCTAATGAAAAACTGTTTTTT. The full variable domain, in which reference TRBV7-9 and TRBJ1-4 provide the parts outside the CDR3, is DTGVSQNPRHKITKRGQNVTFRCDPISEHNRLYWYRQTLGQGPEFLTYFQNEAQLEKSRLLSDRFSAERPKGSFSTLEIQRTEQGDSAMYLCASSPESGGANEKLFFGSGTQLSVL.

For the CDR3, the DNA is TGTGCCAGCAGCGGAGCCGGGACAGGGTATCAGCCCCAGCATTTT. It yields the protein CASSGAGTGYQPQHF. The chain uses TRBV7-8 and TRBJ1-5; 9 bases align to TRBD1. V dropped 5 bases and J dropped 5; count of bases not matched to a gene: 7. CDR1 and CDR2 (germline): SGHVS, FQNEAQ. This CDR3 spans 15 amino acids.

The V and J genes are TRBV7-3 and TRBJ2-5, with a tentative D call TRBD2 (6 bases). V was trimmed by 1 base and J by 2 bases, leaving 8 bases between them. CDR3 length: 14 amino acids. Germline CDR1 is SGHTA and CDR2 is FQGTGA. CDR3 protein: CASSLNGRQETQYF. CDR3 DNA sequence: TGTGCCAGCAGCTTAAACGGGAGACAAGAGACCCAGTACTTC. Full variable domain (missing parts from reference TRBV7-3 and TRBJ2-5): GAGVSQTPSNKVTEKGKYVELRCDPISGHTALYWYRQSLGQGPEFLIYFQGTGAADDSGLPNDRFFAVRPEGSVSTLKIQRTERGDSAVYLCASSLNGRQETQYFGPGTRLLVL.

This chain links TRBV30 with TRBJ1-3; no reliable D call. This CDR3 is 15 amino acids long. V dropped 4 bases and J dropped 0 bases, with 13 bases sitting between them. Germline CDR1 and CDR2: GTSNPN and SVGIG (reference sequence). CDR3 residues: CAWKAGSSSGNTIYF. DNA for the CDR3: TGTGCCTGGAAGGCGGGCTCTAGCTCTGGAAACACCATATATTTT. The complete variable domain, with remaining parts taken from reference TRBV30 and TRBJ1-3, reads SQTIHQWPATLVQPVGSPLSLECTVEGTSNPNLYWYRQAAGRGLQLLFYSVGIGQISSEVPQNLSASRPQDRQFILSSKKLLLSDSGFYLCAWKAGSSSGNTIYFGEGSWLTVV.